These T cell receptor beta chains were read from a single sample in a study of blood T cell repertoires in COVID-19. Clones were read by immunoSEQ multiplex PCR, and TCRdb kept only the in-frame ones, dropping some. The data contain fewer than 80,000 clones, roughly 89% of them singletons. The sequencing sample was made of peripheral blood. The receptors were sampled from a human donor in a cohort sampled during active COVID-19. CDR3s include the opening cysteine and the closing phenylalanine or tryptophan. Fields, in order: V gene, J gene, CDR3 protein.

TRBV6-5,TRBJ2-7,CASSTGQLTTYEQYF
TRBV7-3,TRBJ2-1,CASSLTRLSYNEQFF
TRBV11-2,TRBJ2-2,CASSPQRQENTGELFF
TRBV27,TRBJ1-4,CASSPTGGSFATNEKLFF
TRBV19,TRBJ1-2,CASSPVRDRGNYGYTF
TRBV3-1/TRBV3-2,TRBJ1-1,CASSQVSSAAFF
TRBV5-6,TRBJ1-2,CASSVPQRGALGYTF
TRBV14,TRBJ2-5,CASSPLAGARGETQYF
TRBV3-1/TRBV3-2,TRBJ2-1,CASRGGVSYNEQFF
TRBV19,TRBJ2-1,CAGWGGDEQFF
TRBV28,TRBJ2-7,CASSQTSGAYEQYF
TRBV5-8,TRBJ1-5,CASSWIIGTGHQPQHF
TRBV6-5,TRBJ2-1,CASSNGFGGTDEQFF
TRBV9,TRBJ1-2,CASSPGQGYTF
TRBV7-3,TRBJ1-1,CASSPSLGAPDRAFF
TRBV2,TRBJ1-1,CASAVQAGASQQGTEAFF
TRBV5-6,TRBJ1-2,CASSGGVSYTF
TRBV7-2,TRBJ1-5,CASSLGVAGREQPQHF
TRBV7-9,TRBJ2-1,CASSSTGGGNEQFF
TRBV19,TRBJ2-7,CASSPRHQWSSGLNYEQYF
TRBV7-8,TRBJ2-3,CASSLVGANLDTQYF
TRBV18,TRBJ1-2,CASSPARGNYGYTF
TRBV7-3,TRBJ2-2,CASSLEGVQTGELFF
TRBV19,TRBJ2-1,CASMGQRPSNNEQFF
TRBV3-1/TRBV3-2,TRBJ2-3,CASRGGYGLAARTDTQYF
TRBV19,TRBJ1-5,CASTTQHLNSNQPQHF
TRBV29-1,TRBJ2-1,CSVGGHSNEQFF
TRBV5-5,TRBJ1-2,CASSPRRRSDKTNYGYTF
TRBV7-2,TRBJ2-5,CASSLGRGGTRQETQYF
TRBV7-2,TRBJ1-2,CASSLARDNYGYTF
TRBV15,TRBJ1-4,CATSRAINEKLFF
TRBV6-5,TRBJ1-2,CASSSPGGGVYGYTF
TRBV11-2,.,CASSLVGTGAYEQYF
TRBV3-1/TRBV3-2,TRBJ1-2,CASSSPGTGGWLGYGYTF
TRBV30,TRBJ1-2,CAWRGDRRNYGYTF
TRBV9,TRBJ1-1,CASSVADTEAFF
TRBV10-3,TRBJ1-5,CATRQGAAIENQPQHF